The clone carrying this T cell receptor beta chain was recorded a few times. This specimen belongs to a study of cytomegalovirus exposure and HLA in healthy donors. A multiplex PCR was run with 60 Vbeta primers and 13 Jbeta primers. Profiling relied on immunoSEQ multiplex PCR, and the TCRdb table lists in-frame clones only, not all of them. The data show 100,000 to 130,000 clones, 82% seen once. Looked up from germline, CDR1 is SGHNT and CDR2 is YYREEE (reference sequence). The CDR3 spans 15 residues. Trimming cost V 4 bases and J 7 bases, with 15 bases left between them. V gene TRBV5-4 combines with J gene TRBJ1-6, with D maybe TRBD1 (5 bases). The TCR sequence derives from a man aged 30 to 45 in good health and CMV-seropositive. Sequencing was carried out using PBMCs. Here the CDR3 DNA reads TGTGCCAGCAGCCGTGACAGCTGGCTCAATTCACCCCTCCACTTT. The encoded protein is CASSRDSWLNSPLHF.